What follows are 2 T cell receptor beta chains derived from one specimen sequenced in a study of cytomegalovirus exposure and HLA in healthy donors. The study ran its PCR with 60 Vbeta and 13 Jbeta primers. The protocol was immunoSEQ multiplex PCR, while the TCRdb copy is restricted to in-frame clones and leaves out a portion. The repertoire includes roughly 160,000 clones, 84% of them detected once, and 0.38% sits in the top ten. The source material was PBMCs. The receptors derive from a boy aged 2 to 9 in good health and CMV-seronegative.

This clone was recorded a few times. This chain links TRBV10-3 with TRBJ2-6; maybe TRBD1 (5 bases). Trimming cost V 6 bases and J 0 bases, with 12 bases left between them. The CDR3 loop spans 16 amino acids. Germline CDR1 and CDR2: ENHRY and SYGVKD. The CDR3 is CAIRGIRDSGANVLTF. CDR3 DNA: TGTGCCATCAGAGGGATCAGGGACTCTGGGGCCAACGTCCTGACTTTC.

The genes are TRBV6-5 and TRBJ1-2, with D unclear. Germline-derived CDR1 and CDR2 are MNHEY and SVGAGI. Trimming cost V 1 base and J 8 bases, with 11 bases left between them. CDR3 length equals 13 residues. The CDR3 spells CASSYLNSLGYTF. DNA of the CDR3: TGTGCCAGCAGTTACTTAAACAGCCTGGGCTACACCTTC.